This section outlines one TCR beta chain sequence together with its context. Its antigen remains unidentified. The record has no base qualities; no much larger clone is one base away. In the prospective study, participants were roughly 18 to 100 years old, resided in about two dozen geographic areas of the United States, and were enrolled through a virtual design. Cohort assignment in the prospective study relied on participant-reported clinical history from a screening survey and a study questionnaire. Mobile phlebotomists in the prospective study collected whole blood, serum and a nasopharyngeal or oropharyngeal swab from every participant. Over an approximately 2-month period, participants in the prospective study had the option of providing additional blood draws and questionnaires. Before DNA extraction, prospective study blood samples were shipped either frozen or at room temperature. Sequences MGHDK (CDR1) and SYGVNS (CDR2) are obtained from the germline V gene. Trimming costs V 1 base and J 5 bases, and their ends lie 5 bases apart. Inclusive of the bounding cysteine and phenylalanine, the CDR3 is 13 residues long. Only CDR3 DNA remains: 39 bases, in frame from the first base.

This record belongs to a study of blood T cell repertoires in COVID-19 (dated by TCRdb to the early 2020s). Study-level background: Samples covering the acute and convalescent phases of COVID-19 were provided by collaborators in the United States, Italy and Spain. The material from the prospective study consisted of cDNA or gDNA derived from T cells, B-cell-depleted T cells, or PBMCs. The samples were drawn from two sources: the first 160 participants of the ongoing ImmuneRACE study, and 1,000 to 1,500 subjects contributed by 6 global collaborators. The repertoires were released in a freely available public database intended as a resource for research on the immune response to SARS-CoV-2. A de-identified subject ID, COVID-19 status, age in years and sex were almost always included in the sample metadata. The dataset comprised deeply sampled blood TCRbeta repertoires from subjects exposed to, actively infected with, or recovered from COVID-19. Where available, HLA class I and class II types were taken from metadata supplied by the sample provider and were not determined by assay-based typing. Study-level results and caveats: Clinical and demographic metadata were provided uncurated, with the amount varying by source and participant.

TCRbeta CDR3 regions were amplified from genomic DNA using the immunoSEQ Assay, a bias-controlled multiplex PCR. The study's processing was this. The number of nucleated cells in each sample was estimated from the amplification of reference gene primers within the assay. To quantify the absolute abundance of each unique TCRbeta CDR3 rearrangement, sequence reads were collapsed and filtered. For each sample, productive Simpson clonality was calculated as the square root of Simpson's diversity index across productive rearrangements. TCRdb retrieved this table from immuneACCESS and kept in-frame rearrangements only. Not all clones are present; in checked studies, unresolved V genes account for under half, and no reason is known for the remainder. Clonal size and the V and J genes are those of that table, whereas D and trimming came from the DNA. For this sample the table gives approximately 140,000 clones, of which roughly 86% were detected only once. Together, the top ten hold roughly 3.4% of the sample.

This sequence was found in a woman in her 50s with acute COVID-19. Sequencing was performed on PBMCs or T cells enriched from blood (not recorded which). The chain is made from TRBV25-1 and TRBJ2-2; the D gene cannot be resolved reliably. The base sequence is TGTGCCAGCAGTGAATCAGATACCGGGGAGCTGTTTTTT. Its translation is CASSESDTGELFF.